These 13 T cell receptor beta chains were sequenced from one sample in a study of cytomegalovirus exposure and HLA in healthy donors. The method was immunoSEQ multiplex PCR; TCRdb's version includes in-frame clones alone and lacks a portion of them. This sample carries about 260,000 clones, less than 95% of them seen once, and the ten largest clones take 3% to 3.5%. Sample: PBMCs. The origin of the receptors is a woman aged 30 to 39 in good health and CMV-seronegative.

The rearrangement joins TRBV2 to TRBJ2-5, with a weak D call TRBD1 (5 bases). Trimming took 5 bases from V and 5 from J, leaving 12 bases between them. This CDR3 contains 13 residues. Germline V CDR1 and CDR2: SNHLY, FYNNEI. The CDR3 spells CASSLSGKETQYF. As DNA, the CDR3 is TGTGCCAGCAGTCTCTCAGGGAAGGAGACCCAGTACTTC.

The chain is built from TRBV15 and TRBJ2-1, with D perhaps matching TRBD2 (6 bases). The CDR3 runs to 18 residues. V gave up 0 bases and J gave up 0 bases, with 15 bases separating them. Germline loops: CDR1 LNHNV, CDR2 YYDKDF (reference sequence). The CDR3 loop is CATSRELPSGRSYNEQFF. The DNA for the CDR3 is TGTGCCACCAGCAGAGAGCTCCCCAGCGGGCGCTCCTACAATGAGCAGTTCTTC.

The V and J genes are TRBV19 and TRBJ1-1; TRBD1 is a possible D gene (6 bases). V lost 3 bases and J 1 base, leaving 12 bases between the germline ends. The CDR3 contains 15 residues. CDR1 and CDR2 (germline): LNHDA, SQIVND (reference sequence). CDR3 region: CASSIFGRGNTEAFF. The CDR3 coding sequence is TGTGCCAGTAGTATTTTCGGCAGGGGGAACACTGAAGCTTTCTTT.

This clone was detected only once. This sequence joins TRBV11-2 and TRBJ2-2; 9 nucleotides line up with TRBD2. CDR3 length: 15 amino acids. Germline CDR1 and CDR2: SGHAT and FQNNGV. With 0 bases clipped from V and 9 bases from J, the junction kept 5 bases outside the gene matches. In DNA, the CDR3 is TGTGCCAGCAGCTTAGAGCTAGCGGGGCACCGGGAGCTGTTTTTT. It yields the protein CASSLELAGHRELFF.

V usage is TRBV6-5 and J usage is TRBJ2-1; D gene uncertain. This CDR3 has 14 amino acids. Germline lookup yields CDR1 MNHEY and CDR2 SVGAGI. V gave up 2 bases and J gave up 6 bases, with 11 bases separating them. In DNA form, the CDR3 reads TGTGCCAGCAGTTACGGGGATACGAGCAATGAGCAGTTCTTC. Encoded protein: CASSYGDTSNEQFF.

The table lists this clone with a count of one. V is TRBV6-1 and J is TRBJ1-1; D remains unclear. CDR1 is MNHNS and CDR2 is SASEGT in the germline V gene. Trimming took 7 bases from V and 0 from J, leaving 6 bases between them. The CDR3 covers 12 residues. DNA of the CDR3: TGTGCCAGCAACAGATTGAACACTGAAGCTTTCTTT. This translates into CASNRLNTEAFF.

This chain links TRBV25-1 with TRBJ2-7, with 8 bases identical to TRBD1. V dropped 6 bases and J dropped 6; count of bases not matched to a gene: 10. The CDR3 contains 14 residues. From germline, CDR1 is MGHDK and CDR2 SYGVNS. CDR3 residues: CASRGQGVESEQYF. CDR3 coding DNA: TGTGCCAGCAGAGGACAGGGCGTTGAGAGCGAGCAGTACTTC.

Only one count was recorded for this clone. The J gene is TRBJ1-5, the V gene TRBV6-1; D is unclear. The CDR3 is made up of 12 amino acids. Germline V CDR1 and CDR2: MNHNS, SASEGT. The V gene lost 5 bases and the J gene lost 7 bases, with 9 bases spanning the gap. The CDR3 loop reads CASSPSRQPQHF. The CDR3 DNA reads as TGTGCCAGCAGTCCCTCCAGGCAGCCCCAGCATTTT.

The chain combines TRBV30 with TRBJ2-7, with D tentatively TRBD2 (6 bases). Germline values: CDR1 GTSNPN, CDR2 SVGIG (reference sequence). CDR3 length equals 11 residues. Deletions cut 8 bases from V and 2 bases from J, with 10 bases between. CDR3 amino acids: CAGRLAYEQYF. The CDR3 nucleotides are TGTGCCGGTAGACTAGCCTACGAGCAGTACTTC.

The V gene is TRBV27, the J gene TRBJ1-5; tentative D call: TRBD1 (5 bases). In germline, CDR1 is MNHEY, CDR2 SMNVEV (reference sequence). CDR3 length equals 13 residues. Trimming stripped 4 bases from V and 6 bases from J, with 10 bases between. The CDR3: CASSSSGIQPQHF. The CDR3, as DNA: TGTGCCAGCAGTTCATCAGGGATTCAGCCCCAGCATTTT.

The chain is built from TRBV12-5 and TRBJ1-5, with no clear D. V was clipped by 0 bases and J by 1 base, with 19 bases between them. CDR3 length: 19 residues. Germline values: CDR1 LGHNT, CDR2 FRNRAP. The CDR3 DNA reads TGTGCTAGTGGTTTGGTAGCCGACGGGGAAATTGAGAGCAATCAGCCCCAGCATTTT. Its translation is CASGLVADGEIESNQPQHF.

The rearrangement links TRBV5-5 to TRBJ2-1, with TRBD2 identical over 7 bases. CDR1 is SGHKS, CDR2 YYEKEE, per germline (reference sequence). The CDR3 contains 12 residues. The V and J ends lost 6 bases and 9 bases, in that order; junction bases with no gene match: 6. CDR3 in amino acids: CASKGSGAEQFF. In nucleotides, the CDR3 is TGTGCCAGCAAAGGGAGCGGGGCTGAGCAGTTCTTC.

This chain joins TRBV6-5 and TRBJ2-7; perhaps TRBD1 as D (6 bases). CDR3 size: 14 residues. The ends were cut back, 2 bases at V and 6 bases at J, with 14 bases in the middle. The germline V gene has CDR1 MNHEY and CDR2 SVGAGI. CDR3 sequence: CASSYQEQGSEQYF. In nucleotides, the CDR3 is TGTGCCAGCAGTTACCAGGAACAGGGATCCGAGCAGTACTTC.